This T cell receptor (beta chain) was captured by sequencing in a study of cytomegalovirus exposure and HLA in healthy donors (dated by TCRdb to the late 2010s). About the full investigation: In an earlier analysis of roughly 590 of the donors, 276 Gb of sequence data and some 120 million unique TCR beta sequences from about 179 million T cells were reported. In an earlier analysis of 587 of the donors, high-throughput TCR beta sequencing was used to judge whether each TCR beta V gene segment behaved as functional or pseudogenic. The number of typed donors differed by locus: 629-630 for A, B, C, DRB1 and DQB1; about 520 for DQA1; 606 for DPA1; and about 450 for DPB1. The genetic ancestry cluster associated with self-reported Caucasian donors included about four fifths of the roughly 400 genotyped donors. A separate validation cohort of more than 100 different subjects was used in addition to the approximately 700-subject first cohort. To predict cytomegalovirus infection status, the study brought together high-throughput TCR immunosequencing, statistical association of individual TCRs with disease status, and machine learning. The study aimed to test whether cataloging public T cell receptors could reveal signatures of past pathogen exposure. On average, 235,054 unique TCR beta nucleotide sequences were sequenced per donor among several hundred genotyped donors of the cohort, with around 19% of those sequences being non-productive. Several DR-DQ haplotypes were handled as single units for association and clustering because linkage in the cohort was strong. Rather than using new phenotypic data, the later analysis identified candidate immune exposures from TCR beta sequences and from how often those sequences occurred across donors. Every discovery cohort repertoire had been produced on one sequencing platform. Class I and class II HLA loci were covered by the typing at four-digit resolution. In a later genetic analysis, genome-wide SNP genotypes for about 60% of the 666 donors were used, and that subset was treated as a discovery cohort. The study used immunosequencing to profile the T cell repertoires of several hundred subjects and linked those repertoires to cytomegalovirus serostatus. An early release covering 500 to 750 HLA-typed donors comprised approximately 290 gigabases of sequencing data and 85 million or so unique TCR sequences. Alongside the repertoire data, information on donor age, sex, ethnicity and CMV serostatus was compiled. In a later analysis, previously published TCR beta repertoires from some 640 donors were re-analyzed and high-resolution HLA genotyping was added so that TCR occurrence patterns could be studied. The paper as a whole reports these results and caveats: While some public TCRs were present in many individuals, most TCR sequences turned up only very rarely across donors. According to the authors, the approach could potentially be generalized to other disease states and immunological phenotypes. Several of the top co-occurrence clusters appeared to be linked to parvovirus B19, influenza, CMV and Epstein-Barr virus, according to a later analysis. The cohort was sequenced for TCR beta chains only, and without alpha or paired-chain data the features that could be detected were limited. Because counts were too low, 15 or so rarely observed V segments, including chromosome 9 orphons, were excluded from the earlier analysis of several hundred of the donors. For the cohort, immune exposure information was limited to CMV serostatus. Broadly in line with IMGT annotations, most TCR beta V segments showed up in productive rearrangements about 87% or about 30% of the time in an earlier analysis of 450 to 600 of the donors. In a later analysis, TCR association rates were found to vary across HLA loci, with the most associated TCRs seen for DRB1 alleles and the fewest for HLA-C alleles. Compared with the roughly 710-donor mean, donors in an Asian-associated ancestry cluster had fewer N-insertions in productive TCRs, according to a later genetic analysis. V-gene and J-gene trimming of TCR beta chains was associated with a missense DCLRE1C variant in a later genetic analysis, and the association was replicated in an independent cohort. Linkage disequilibrium might explain the correlated functional status among segregating V segments, but an unknown experimental factor could not be ruled out. In a later analysis, about 16,000 TCR beta sequences were associated with specific HLA alleles at a false discovery rate of 0.05. Assigning TCR associations to individual alleles was difficult when HLA alleles, especially DR and DQ, strongly co-occurred. Three of the identified cytomegalovirus-associated TCR beta chains were confirmed in vitro to be specific for cytomegalovirus antigens. A cluster of highly shared sequence variants was judged likely to represent a technical artifact of the sequencing pipeline. The study listed 164 TCR beta chains as associated with cytomegalovirus. Compared with equally common non-associated chains, HLA-associated TCR beta chains in a later analysis were more clonally expanded and had lower generation probabilities. The presence/absence analyses assumed that sequencing depth was roughly uniform across donors, and that assumption may not be true. Because HLA typing was unavailable for some donors at each locus, only the typed subset was used in association tests. In both the original and validation cohorts, the classifier was reported to diagnose cytomegalovirus status with high specificity and sensitivity. A further reported finding was that TCR beta sequences accurately predicted the HLA-A and HLA-B alleles for most subjects in the first cohort. The 87-base-pair reads could not distinguish some IMGT-functional V segments, including TRBV6-2 and TRBV6-3, so those segments were excluded. A later analysis found that most CMV-associated TCR beta chains appeared HLA-restricted, with HLA associations seemingly driven largely by CMV exposure.

A remark on this clone: The specificity of this receptor is unknown. One base away there is no much larger clone; base qualities are not given.

The cohort was made up of about 670 healthy bone marrow donors. At the time of sampling, all cohort members were nominally healthy, though unrecorded immune exposures were likely present. The donor tested CMV seropositive, placing the donor among the 290 or so seropositive members of the cohort. A peripheral blood sample was provided by each donor, and peripheral blood mononuclear cells were used for TCR beta sequencing. Genomic DNA was extracted from the blood cell samples with the Qiagen DNeasy Blood Extraction Kit. Libraries were built with the immunoSEQ multiplex PCR assay. For the multiplex PCR, a mixture combining 60 forward primers for TCR Vbeta segments and 13 reverse primers for TCR Jbeta segments was used. Amplification of the CDR3 region of rearranged TCR beta genes was performed with a multiplex PCR assay on genomic DNA. The amplified TCR beta libraries were sequenced on the Illumina HiSeq System as 87-base-pair reads. Per the original workflow: In a later analysis, some 80 million unique TCR beta chains were counted across the approximately 670 repertoires, and roughly 10 million of these chains were shared by at least two donors. To remove PCR and sequencing errors, raw reads were error-corrected and collapsed into unique sequences using a nearest-neighbor algorithm that merged closely related sequences. V, D and J gene segments were assigned by aligning CDR3 sequences to IMGT reference sequences. For a sequence to be retained, a match of at least six nucleotides was required to both a V gene segment and a J gene segment. Rearrangements were called productive when the CDR3 lacked stop codons and stayed in frame with V and J; all others were non-productive. Following IMGT convention, CDR3 was defined as the stretch from the second conserved V-encoded cysteine up to the conserved J-encoded phenylalanine. The earlier analysis of about 620 of the donors excluded sequences that lacked an unambiguous match to a single V gene segment. In an earlier analysis of approximately 590 of the donors, V segments were called functional above 56.7% productive rearrangements and were called segregating when the between-donor standard deviation exceeded 5%. To diagnose cytomegalovirus status from the catalog of TCR beta chain sequences, a statistical classification framework was built. In a later analysis, TCR nucleotide sequences were compared against IMGT/GENE-DB human TR gene sequences so that V and J genes could be assigned. In a later analysis, CDR3 sequences and most-parsimonious VDJ recombination scenarios were assigned using the TCRdist pipeline. In a later analysis, each TCR beta chain was defined by its CDR3 amino acid sequence together with its V-gene family, and reads lacking a unique V-gene family were excluded. In a later analysis, 450 to 600 highly shared, low-generation-probability nucleotide sequences were removed to address suspected cross-contamination and a sequencing artifact. A later analysis calculated a clonal expansion index for each public chain from normalized within-repertoire ranks of inferred template counts. Generation probabilities in a later analysis came from a VDJ recombination model fitted to out-of-frame rearrangements, and those results were checked against IGoR. In a later analysis, TCR-TCR, TCR-HLA and TCR-CMV co-occurrence was scored with hypergeometric tests, and a repertoire-size bias correction was applied to TCR pairs. A later analysis estimated false discovery rates by permuting HLA or CMV assignments 20 times. In a later analysis, co-occurring TCRs were grouped using DBSCAN, with TCRdist sequence similarity added in when clustering inside HLA-allele-positive subsets. Repertoires with fewer than 30,000 or more than 120,000 public chains, plus five repertoires with anomalous nucleotide sharing, were excluded from co-occurrence clustering. Held by TCRdb, this immuneACCESS table contains in-frame sequences only and omits some clones. Under half of the omission traces to an unresolved V gene where checked; the cause of the rest is unknown. V, J and clone size derive from that table, while D and trimming were established from the DNA sequence. This sample is represented by approximately 190,000 clones; approximately 88% of them were singletons. The top ten clones comprise approximately 2.9% of the sample.

A distance of 11 bases separates the germline ends of V and J, which lose 3 bases and 14 bases respectively. Via the germline V gene, CDR1 is SNHLY and CDR2 FYNNEI. From the cysteine up to the phenylalanine, the CDR3 has a length of 12 residues. Kept here is only the CDR3 DNA, which spans 36 bases and is read in frame from base 1. The TCR sequence derives from a woman aged 45-65 years in good health and CMV-seropositive. The rearranged segments are TRBV2 and TRBJ1-6; the D gene remains uncertain. The sample consisted of PBMCs. The nucleotides read TGTGCCAGCAGTGAGAGCGAATGGGCCCTCCACTTT. Its translation reads: CASSESEWALHF.